The 15 T cell receptor beta chains in this list originate from one sample, sequenced in a study of CD8 T cell repertoires and HIV-1 epitope variants. The method was immunoSEQ multiplex PCR; TCRdb's version includes in-frame clones alone and lacks a portion of them. This sample has approximately 90,000 clones; 74% occur once, and the top ten carry 25% to 30%. What was sequenced was uncultured baseline CD8+ T cells from peripheral blood mononuclear cells (PBMCs). The receptor set was obtained from a male donor with HIV.

This chain uses TRBV6-5 with TRBJ1-3, with D uncertain. CDR1 MNHEY and CDR2 SVGAGI come from the germline V gene. The CDR3 spans 15 residues. With 9 bases removed from V and 0 bases from J, the gap between germline ends came to 15 bases. The CDR3 coding sequence is TGTGCCAGTTCCTCTAGAAGCGGCTCTGGAAACACCATATATTTT. Amino acid sequence: CASSSRSGSGNTIYF.

This clone has just a few counts. The rearrangement links TRBV25-1 to TRBJ2-5, with TRBD1 as a possible D gene (5 bases). CDR1 and CDR2 (germline): MGHDK, SYGVNS. V lost 5 bases and J 1 base, leaving 11 bases between the germline ends. The CDR3 has 14 residues. The CDR3 region has the DNA TGTGCCAGCAGTTGGGGCGGCCCCCAAGAGACCCAGTACTTC. Translating gives CASSWGGPQETQYF. Using reference TRBV25-1 and TRBJ2-5 for the parts outside the CDR3, the full variable domain is EADIYQTPRYLVIGTGKKITLECSQTMGHDKMYWYQQDPGMELHLIHYSYGVNSTEKGDLSSESTVSRIRTEHFPLTLESARPSHTSQYLCASSWGGPQETQYFGPGTRLLVL.

The chain carries TRBV27 and TRBJ2-1, with 7 bases lining up with TRBD2. The length of the CDR3 is 14 residues. CDR1 and CDR2 (germline): MNHEY, SMNVEV (reference sequence). V trimming: 2 bases; J trimming: 8 bases; junction bases outside the gene matches: 6. CDR3 residues: CASSLGGRADEQFF. CDR3 bases: TGTGCCAGCAGTTTAGGTGGGAGGGCCGATGAGCAGTTCTTC.

V gene TRBV19 combines with J gene TRBJ1-4, with 9 nucleotides matching TRBD1. The germline V gene encodes CDR1 LNHDA and CDR2 SQIVND (reference sequence). This CDR3 has 12 amino acids. CDR3 sequence: CAAQGAGEKLFF. The DNA for the CDR3 is TGTGCAGCACAGGGGGCGGGTGAAAAACTGTTTTTT.

This clone was detected only once. The chain carries TRBV7-9 and TRBJ2-7, with D possibly TRBD2 on 5 matching bases. This CDR3 has 13 residues. The V end lost 3 bases, the J end lost 3 bases, and 9 bases lay between the germline ends. Germline V gene lookup returns CDR1 SEHNR and CDR2 FQNEAQ (reference sequence). CDR3 nucleotide sequence: TGTGCCAGCAGCTTGGGCCGGGACTACGAGCAGTACTTC. Amino acid sequence: CASSLGRDYEQYF.

This clone was detected only a few times. This chain uses TRBV10-1 with TRBJ1-2; D remains unclear. CDR1 is WNHNN, CDR2 SYGVQD, per germline (reference sequence). Trimming took 3 bases from V and 0 from J, leaving 5 bases between them. CDR3 length: 13 amino acids. In DNA form, the CDR3 reads TGCGCCAGCAGTGATGTAGCTAACTATGGCTACACCTTC. Translating gives CASSDVANYGYTF.

The chain is built from TRBV7-9 and TRBJ2-7; 11 bases line up with TRBD2. This CDR3 is built from 16 residues. Trimming took 0 bases from V and 9 from J; bases not matched to a gene: 10. CDR1 SEHNR and CDR2 FQNEAQ come from the germline V gene (reference sequence). The CDR3 protein is CASSLATSGRTNGQYF. The CDR3 nucleotides read TGTGCCAGCAGCTTAGCCACTAGCGGGAGAACAAATGGGCAGTACTTC.

The chain carries TRBV5-6 and TRBJ1-2; no definite D call. CDR3 length: 15 residues. Germline lookup yields CDR1 SGHDT and CDR2 YYEEEE. V lost 0 bases and J 3 bases, leaving 12 bases between the germline ends. The CDR3 protein is CASSLVRVGYYGYTF. The CDR3 DNA reads TGTGCCAGCAGCTTGGTGCGGGTCGGATACTATGGCTACACCTTC.

The chain recombines TRBV29-1 with TRBJ1-2, with D possibly TRBD1 on 5 matching bases. The V gene's germline CDR1 is SQVTM and CDR2 ANQGSEA. Trimming removed 6 bases at V and 4 bases at J, with 15 bases between. The CDR3 loop spans 13 amino acids. DNA for the CDR3: TGCAGCGTATCCCCGGGAGGGGCCTATGGCTACACCTTC. Translation gives CSVSPGGAYGYTF.

The J gene is TRBJ1-2, the V gene TRBV6-5, with D uncertain. The CDR3 has 16 residues. The ends were cut back, 4 bases at V and 1 base at J, with 16 bases in the middle. CDR1 MNHEY and CDR2 SVGAGI come from the germline V gene. The CDR3: CASSSPRQSFNYGYTF. In nucleotides, the CDR3 is TGTGCCAGCAGTTCCCCACGTCAGAGCTTTAACTATGGCTACACCTTC.

The CDR3 loop is CASRGLAGSSYNEQFF. The CDR3 bases are TGTGCCAGCAGAGGACTAGCGGGGAGCTCCTACAATGAGCAGTTCTTC. The chain has TRBV28 and TRBJ2-1; TRBD2 agrees at 12 bases. Germline-derived CDR1 and CDR2 are MDHEN and SYDVKM. The CDR3 sequence is 16 residues long. With V trimmed by 6 bases and J by 0 bases, 3 bases remained unmatched.

The V gene is TRBV5-1, the J gene TRBJ2-5; D is ambiguous. V lost 4 bases, J lost 4 bases, and 17 bases lay in between. This CDR3 region has 15 residues. The germline CDR1 and CDR2 sequences are SGHRS and YFSETQ. The CDR3 loop is CASSPPLDTGETQYF. The CDR3 DNA is TGCGCCAGCAGCCCCCCCCTGGATACGGGAGAGACCCAGTACTTC. Based on the CDR3 plus reference TRBV5-1 and TRBJ2-5, the full variable domain is KAGVTQTPRYLIKTRGQQVTLSCSPISGHRSVSWYQQTPGQGLQFLFEYFSETQRNKGNFPGRFSGRQFSNSRSEMNVSTLELGDSALYLCASSPPLDTGETQYFGPGTRLLVL.

This chain links TRBV7-2 with TRBJ2-7; 13 bases fit TRBD2. CDR1 SGHTA and CDR2 FQGNSA come from the germline V gene. V lost 3 bases to trimming and J lost 2 bases; unmatched junction nucleotides: 7. CDR3 length: 17 amino acids. CDR3 protein: CASSFTTSGGRPYEQYF. The CDR3 nucleotides read TGTGCCAGCAGCTTTACGACTAGCGGGGGGCGACCCTACGAGCAGTACTTC.

This clone was seen more than once but under ten times. This chain joins TRBV7-3 and TRBJ2-3; D may be TRBD2 (7 bases). There are 14 residues in the CDR3. Between the trimmed V and J ends, which lost 5 bases and 4 bases, there was a span of 13 bases. The germline CDR1 and CDR2 sequences are SGHTA and FQGTGA. CDR3: CASSLGGAADTQYF. The CDR3 nucleotides read TGTGCCAGCAGCCTAGGGGGGGCCGCAGATACGCAGTATTTT.

This clone was picked up a small number of times. This chain joins TRBV18 and TRBJ2-4, with 7 bases identical to TRBD1. With V trimmed by 6 bases and J by 3 bases, 5 bases remained unmatched. The CDR3 loop spans 14 amino acids. In germline, CDR1 is KGHSH, CDR2 LQKENI. CDR3 region: CASSQGTDKNIQYF. In nucleotides, the CDR3 is TGTGCCAGCTCCCAAGGGACAGACAAAAACATTCAGTACTTC.